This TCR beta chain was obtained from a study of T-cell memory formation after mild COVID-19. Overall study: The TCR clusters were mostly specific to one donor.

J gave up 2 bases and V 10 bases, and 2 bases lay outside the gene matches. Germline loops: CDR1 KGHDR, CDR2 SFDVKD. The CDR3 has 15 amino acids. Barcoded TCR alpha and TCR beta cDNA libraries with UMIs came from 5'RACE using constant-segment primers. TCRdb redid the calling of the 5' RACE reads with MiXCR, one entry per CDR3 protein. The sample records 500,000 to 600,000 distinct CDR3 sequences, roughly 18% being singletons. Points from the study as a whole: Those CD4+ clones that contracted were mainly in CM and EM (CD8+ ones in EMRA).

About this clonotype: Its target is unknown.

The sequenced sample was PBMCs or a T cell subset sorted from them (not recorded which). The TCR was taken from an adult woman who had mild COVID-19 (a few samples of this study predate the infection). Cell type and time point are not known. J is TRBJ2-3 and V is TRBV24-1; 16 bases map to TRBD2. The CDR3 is CATGTSGRATDTQYF. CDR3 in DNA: TGTGCCACGGGGACTAGCGGGAGGGCCACAGATACGCAGTATTTT.